The 26 T cell receptor beta chains below were found in one sample sequenced in a study of blood T cell repertoires in COVID-19. The repertoire was sequenced with immunoSEQ multiplex PCR; TCRdb's copy has only in-frame clones and lacks some. The data contain approximately 89,000 clones, 85% to 95% of them seen just once; the ten biggest clones take up roughly 6.4%. Sequenced input: peripheral blood. The receptors shown here come from an older woman with active COVID-19.

The chain links TRBV6-5 to TRBJ2-3, with TRBD2 as a possible D gene (5 bases). The V gene lost 11 bases and the J gene lost 5 bases, with 8 bases spanning the gap. CDR3 length equals 10 residues. The germline gives CDR1 MNHEY, CDR2 SVGAGI. Here the CDR3 reads CARRGDTQYF. CDR3 DNA sequence: TGTGCCCGACGGGGAGATACGCAGTATTTT.

V gene TRBV3-1 (or the pseudogene TRBV3-2) combines with J gene TRBJ1-4; no clear D. CDR3 length: 15 residues. Germline CDR1 and CDR2: LGHDT and YNNKEL (reference sequence). V was trimmed by 1 base and J by 0 bases, leaving 6 bases between them. The CDR3 loop reads CASSQGLSTNEKLFF. The DNA for the CDR3 is TGTGCCAGCAGCCAAGGGCTTTCAACTAATGAAAAACTGTTTTTT.

The V call is TRBV7-2, the J call TRBJ1-5; TRBD1 aligns across 9 bases. Per germline, CDR1 SGHTA and CDR2 FQGNSA. V lost 4 bases to trimming and J lost 6 bases; unmatched junction nucleotides: 7. The CDR3 is 15 residues long. CDR3 bases: TGTGCCAGCAGCTCCGGACAGGGGAATGCTCAGCCCCAGCATTTT. It specifies CASSSGQGNAQPQHF.

V usage is TRBV6-5 and J usage is TRBJ2-3; possibly TRBD1 for D (6 bases). CDR1 is MNHEY, CDR2 SVGAGI, per germline. The CDR3 covers 15 residues. The V end lost 6 bases, the J end lost 2 bases, and 15 bases lay between the germline ends. In DNA form, the CDR3 reads TGTGCCAGCAGGCAGCAGGGGTTTTTCACAGATACGCAGTATTTT. It yields the protein CASRQQGFFTDTQYF.

The chain combines TRBV19 with TRBJ1-1; no firm D call. The germline gives CDR1 LNHDA, CDR2 SQIVND (reference sequence). The CDR3 runs 12 residues. V lost 4 bases and J lost 4, with 7 bases in between. The CDR3 protein is CASSTLGTEAFF. CDR3 DNA: TGTGCCAGTAGTACCCTCGGCACTGAAGCTTTCTTT.

This clone came up a few times. The chain carries TRBV15 and TRBJ2-3; 7 bases are shared with TRBD2. The CDR3 has 13 residues. Germline assignment: CDR1 LNHNV and CDR2 YYDKDF (reference sequence). V trimming: 0 bases; J trimming: 11 bases; junction bases outside the gene matches: 5. This CDR3 is CATSRDKAGVQYF. In DNA form, the CDR3 reads TGTGCCACCAGCAGAGATAAGGCGGGGGTGCAGTATTTT.

The V and J genes are TRBV28 and TRBJ1-4; D remains unclear. The CDR3 sequence is 15 residues long. Deletions cut 3 bases from V and 0 bases from J, with 8 bases between. Germline values: CDR1 MDHEN, CDR2 SYDVKM. This CDR3 reads CASSFFLATNEKLFF. CDR3 DNA sequence: TGTGCCAGCAGTTTTTTCCTTGCAACTAATGAAAAACTGTTTTTT.

This chain joins TRBV27 and TRBJ1-2; TRBD1 agrees at 7 bases. The J segment lost 4 bases and the V segment lost 2 bases, leaving 1 base of the junction unmatched. This CDR3 comprises 13 residues. CDR1 and CDR2 (germline): MNHEY, SMNVEV (reference sequence). The CDR3 region is CASSLGDSYGYTF. CDR3 DNA sequence: TGTGCCAGCAGTTTAGGGGACAGCTATGGCTACACCTTC.

The J gene is TRBJ1-5, the V gene TRBV6-1; D remains ambiguous. The CDR3 totals 13 residues. CDR1 and CDR2 (germline): MNHNS, SASEGT. V was cut by 2 bases and J by 6 bases, with 8 bases left in between. The CDR3 region is CASSESGVQPQHF. CDR3 nucleotides: TGTGCCAGCAGTGAATCTGGAGTTCAGCCCCAGCATTTT.

This clone was detected once. This sequence joins TRBV2 and TRBJ1-2; D may be TRBD1 (6 bases). With 6 bases removed from V and 3 bases from J, the gap between germline ends came to 17 bases. From germline, CDR1 is SNHLY and CDR2 FYNNEI. The CDR3 totals 15 residues. The CDR3 loop is CASRYRVRSDYGYTF. For the CDR3, the DNA is TGTGCCAGCAGGTACAGGGTAAGATCGGACTATGGCTACACCTTC.

The CDR3 DNA reads TGTGCCACCAGTGTGGCCGGGGGGAATGAGCAGTTCTTC. As protein: CATSVAGGNEQFF. This chain links TRBV24-1 with TRBJ2-1; 7 bases agree with TRBD2. Germline-derived CDR1 and CDR2 are KGHDR and SFDVKD. J gave up 7 bases and V 5 bases, and 4 bases lay outside the gene matches. CDR3 size: 13 residues.

V gene TRBV3-1 (or the pseudogene TRBV3-2) combines with J gene TRBJ1-6, with 9 bases fitting TRBD1. Germline V gene lookup returns CDR1 LGHDT and CDR2 YNNKEL (reference sequence). This CDR3 region has 20 residues. J was trimmed by 8 bases and V by 4 bases; bases with no gene match: 21. CDR3 region: CASSPGPGQGSPVRDSPLHF. CDR3 DNA sequence: TGTGCCAGCAGCCCCGGACCGGGACAGGGCTCCCCTGTAAGGGATTCACCCCTCCACTTT.

The V call is TRBV6-2 or TRBV6-3, the J call TRBJ2-5, with 9 bases lining up with TRBD2. J was trimmed by 0 bases and V by 3 bases; bases with no gene match: 2. CDR1 and CDR2 (germline): MNHEY, SVGEGT. The CDR3 length is 15 residues. CDR3 DNA sequence: TGTGCCAGCAGTTATCTAGCGGGAAACCAAGAGACCCAGTACTTC. Translated, it gives CASSYLAGNQETQYF.

The J gene is TRBJ1-6, the V gene TRBV7-2, with D hard to call. Trimming shortened V by 5 bases and J by 9 bases, and 20 bases separated the two germline ends. Germline V gene lookup returns CDR1 SGHTA and CDR2 FQGNSA. The CDR3 contains 16 residues. The CDR3: CASSKSARPGISPLHF. The DNA for the CDR3 is TGTGCCAGCAGCAAGTCCGCCCGGCCCGGGATTTCACCCCTCCACTTT.

The chain carries TRBV30 and TRBJ2-3; weak D call: TRBD2 (5 bases). Germline V gene lookup returns CDR1 GTSNPN and CDR2 SVGIG (reference sequence). The CDR3 is made up of 14 amino acids. The ends were cut back, 2 bases at V and 2 bases at J, with 11 bases in the middle. The CDR3 is CAWSSGANTDTQYF. The CDR3 DNA reads as TGTGCCTGGAGTAGCGGTGCAAACACAGATACGCAGTATTTT.

The chain is built from TRBV4-1 and TRBJ2-3, with 8 nucleotides matching TRBD2. CDR3 length equals 19 residues. Germline assignment: CDR1 MGHRA and CDR2 YSYEKL. Losses at the gene ends were 1 base for V and 3 bases for J; bases not matched to a gene: 15. CDR3 nucleotide sequence: TGCGCCAGCAGCCAAGGTTCGAGCGGGGGCCTCAGGAGTACAGATACGCAGTATTTT. Its translation: CASSQGSSGGLRSTDTQYF.

This clone was seen repeatedly, ten times or more. The rearrangement links TRBV18 to TRBJ2-2, with D possibly being TRBD1 (6 bases). CDR3 length: 15 amino acids. V shed 4 bases and J shed 0 bases, with 9 bases lying between them. In germline, CDR1 is KGHSH, CDR2 LQKENI. This chain's CDR3 is CASSQRDTNTGELFF. The CDR3 DNA is TGTGCCAGCTCACAAAGGGACACGAACACCGGGGAGCTGTTTTTT.

The chain recombines TRBV5-6 with TRBJ1-5; the D is unclear. V was trimmed by 0 bases and J by 7 bases, leaving 17 bases between them. There are 16 residues in the CDR3. The germline V gene encodes CDR1 SGHDT and CDR2 YYEEEE. The CDR3 DNA reads TGTGCCAGCAGCTTGGGGACCTCTTTCCGAGGGCAGCCCCAGCATTTT. This sequence encodes CASSLGTSFRGQPQHF.

This clone was counted a single time. The chain couples TRBV19 to TRBJ2-1, with TRBD2 matching 11 bases. This CDR3 is built from 16 residues. Trimming removed 1 base from V and 4 bases from J; junction bases left unmatched: 3. Germline lookup yields CDR1 LNHDA and CDR2 SQIVND (reference sequence). In DNA form, the CDR3 reads TGTGCCAGTAGTATAGCTTGGACTAGCGGGTACAATGAGCAGTTCTTC. It codes for CASSIAWTSGYNEQFF. The variable domain in full, completed from reference TRBV19 and TRBJ2-1, reads DGGITQSPKYLFRKEGQNVTLSCEQNLNHDAMYWYRQDPGQGLRLIYYSQIVNDFQKGDIAEGYSVSREKKESFPLTVTSAQKNPTAFYLCASSIAWTSGYNEQFFGPGTRLTVL.

The chain joins TRBV28 to TRBJ1-5; unclear D gene. CDR1 is MDHEN and CDR2 is SYDVKM in the germline V gene. The CDR3 loop spans 12 amino acids. The V end lost 7 bases, the J end lost 4 bases, and 8 bases lay between the germline ends. The CDR3 DNA sequence: TGTGCCAGCACAGGCCGGAATCAGCCCCAGCATTTT. Translating gives CASTGRNQPQHF.

V and J are TRBV3-1 (or the pseudogene TRBV3-2) and TRBJ2-2, with D tentatively TRBD2 (7 bases). Germline CDR1 is LGHDT and CDR2 is YNNKEL (reference sequence). CDR3 length equals 14 residues. Trimming cost V 3 bases and J 7 bases, with 12 bases left between them. The CDR3 region has the DNA TGTGCCAGCAGCCACAGGGGAGGGTACGGGGAGCTGTTTTTT. This codes for CASSHRGGYGELFF.

The chain links TRBV5-6 to TRBJ2-3; TRBD2 aligns across 8 bases. This CDR3 has 16 amino acids. From germline, CDR1 is SGHDT and CDR2 YYEEEE. J gave up 0 bases and V 4 bases, and 7 bases lay outside the gene matches. Here the CDR3 DNA reads TGTGCCAGCAGCCCGGGGACTAGTTCTAGCACAGATACGCAGTATTTT. Translated: CASSPGTSSSTDTQYF.

CDR3 protein: CASPNAEVGGYTF. The CDR3 DNA follows: TGTGCCTCCCCCAATGCAGAGGTAGGCGGCTACACCTTC. The chain joins TRBV30 to TRBJ1-2; D is unclear. The germline CDR1 and CDR2 sequences are GTSNPN and SVGIG (reference sequence). Trimming removed 7 bases from V and 8 bases from J, with 20 bases in between. The length of the CDR3 is 13 residues.

This chain connects TRBV30 to TRBJ1-3; the D is unclear. The CDR3 covers 12 residues. Germline CDR1 GTSNPN, CDR2 SVGIG (reference sequence). V was cut by 5 bases and J by 0 bases, with 5 bases left in between. CDR3 amino acids: CAWVSSGNTIYF. DNA of the CDR3: TGTGCCTGGGTTAGCTCTGGAAACACCATATATTTT.

The chain uses TRBV7-2 and TRBJ2-2; D might be TRBD2 (5 bases). CDR3 length equals 16 residues. Looked up from germline, CDR1 is SGHTA and CDR2 is FQGNSA. V was pared by 3 bases and J by 4 bases, with 15 bases between. CDR3 sequence: CASSFSGATGTGELFF. DNA of the CDR3: TGTGCCAGCAGCTTCAGCGGAGCTACGGGCACCGGGGAGCTGTTTTTT.

This chain connects TRBV29-1 to TRBJ1-2; 9 nucleotides match TRBD1. This CDR3 region has 12 residues. V trimming: 6 bases; J trimming: 8 bases; junction bases outside the gene matches: 7. Germline V gene lookup returns CDR1 SQVTM and CDR2 ANQGSEA. The CDR3 protein is CSVSTGGGGYTF. DNA of the CDR3: TGCAGCGTATCCACAGGGGGCGGCGGCTACACCTTC.